The rows below give T cell receptor beta chains drawn from one sample of a study of T cell repertoires in cytomegalovirus infection. Their specific antigens are unknown. Using its own MiXCR run on the reads, TCRdb lists one record per CDR3 protein. The table includes hundreds of thousands of distinct CDR3 sequences, approximately 33% detected once. The source was cultured PBMCs, collected from culture after CMV antigen stimulation. Receptors were obtained from a human donor in good health (CMV status not recorded). Some clones in this sample may be carry-over from other donors' samples. Each CDR3 is given with its conserved first and last residue. D genes are given only for firm matches. Clone size appears in some rows only: once, few, many, or a class for an expanded clone.

clone_size | j_call | d_call | v_call | cdr3_aa | cdr3_nt
few | TRBJ2-2 | NA | TRBV7-8 | CASSWGGTNTGELFF | TGTGCCAGCAGCTGGGGCGGAACGAACACCGGGGAGCTGTTTTTT
NA | TRBJ2-5 | TRBD1 | TRBV20-1 | CSVDREETQYF | TGCAGCGTCGACAGGGAAGAGACCCAGTACTTC
NA | TRBJ2-2 | NA | TRBV6-1 | CASSEAPPGANTGELFF | TGTGCCAGCAGTGAAGCCCCTCCGGGCGCGAACACCGGGGAGCTGTTTTTT
few | TRBJ1-2 | NA | TRBV10-3 | CAISPGRGDGYTF | TGTGCCATCAGCCCGGGACGGGGGGATGGCTACACCTTC
NA | TRBJ2-7 | TRBD1 | TRBV20-1 | CSASPSGTASYEQYF | TGCAGTGCCTCTCCATCTGGGACAGCTTCCTACGAGCAGTACTTC
many | TRBJ2-2 | NA | TRBV7-2 | CASSLGGPANTGELFF | TGTGCCAGCAGCTTAGGAGGTCCGGCTAACACCGGGGAGCTGTTTTTT
many | TRBJ2-1 | NA | TRBV7-2 | CASSLDGELNEQFF | TGTGCCAGCAGCTTAGATGGAGAGTTGAATGAGCAGTTCTTC
few | TRBJ2-1 | NA | TRBV5-1 | CASPHLRGSSGNEQFF | TGCGCCAGCCCCCACTTGCGGGGATCGTCCGGCAATGAGCAGTTCTTC
few | TRBJ2-3 | NA | TRBV12-3/TRBV12-4 | CASSLDPEDDTQYF | TGTGCCAGCAGCCTAGACCCGGAGGACGATACGCAGTATTTT
NA | TRBJ2-5 | TRBD1 | TRBV7-9 | CASSPRVRGQGIETQYF | TGTGCCAGCAGCCCCCGGGTCCGTGGACAGGGAATCGAGACCCAGTACTTC
NA | TRBJ2-1 | NA | TRBV20-1 | CSASPGGAGYNEQFF | TGCAGTGCTAGCCCAGGGGGAGCGGGATACAATGAGCAGTTCTTC
few | TRBJ1-2 | NA | TRBV19 | CASSAWSIGYGYTF | TGTGCCAGTAGTGCTTGGTCGATTGGATATGGCTACACCTTC
NA | TRBJ2-5 | NA | TRBV20-1 | CSAGTPTQETQYF | TGCAGTGCTGGCACTCCCACTCAAGAGACCCAGTACTTC
NA | TRBJ2-5 | NA | TRBV7-4 | CASSLGAWVGETQYF | TGTGCCAGCAGCTTAGGAGCTTGGGTAGGAGAGACCCAGTACTTC
NA | TRBJ2-1 | TRBD2 | TRBV5-1 | CASSLGVLAGGPGYNEQFF | TGCGCCAGCAGCTTGGGAGTCCTAGCGGGGGGCCCGGGGTACAATGAGCAGTTCTTC
few | TRBJ2-2 | TRBD2 | TRBV6-2/TRBV6-3 | CASSNGLAGLDTGELFF | TGTGCCAGCAGTAATGGACTAGCGGGGCTGGACACCGGGGAGCTGTTTTTT
NA | TRBJ2-7 | NA | TRBV18 | CASSSAPVFGEQYF | TGTGCCAGCTCTTCCGCCCCGGTATTTGGTGAGCAGTACTTC
few | TRBJ2-1 | NA | TRBV20-1 | CSAPPGGANEQFF | TGCAGTGCTCCCCCCGGGGGTGCGAATGAGCAGTTCTTC
NA | TRBJ2-4 | NA | TRBV4-1 | CASSQGGLAKNIQYF | TGCGCCAGCAGCCAAGGCGGGCTAGCCAAAAACATTCAGTACTTC
NA | TRBJ1-2 | NA | TRBV7-9 | CASSSTKEDYGYTF | TGTGCCAGCAGCTCGACTAAAGAGGACTATGGCTACACCTTC
NA | TRBJ2-4 | NA | TRBV7-2 | CASSGVSKNIQYF | TGTGCCAGCAGCGGAGTCTCCAAAAACATTCAGTACTTC
few | TRBJ2-7 | TRBD2 | TRBV7-9 | CASSGQIAGDYEQYF | TGTGCCAGCAGCGGCCAGATAGCGGGGGACTACGAGCAGTACTTC
NA | TRBJ2-7 | NA | TRBV7-2 | CASSRLGGTDYEQYF | TGTGCCAGCAGCCGCCTTGGAGGGACCGACTACGAGCAGTACTTC
few | TRBJ2-1 | NA | TRBV27 | CASIGLQRRGGEQFF | TGTGCCAGCATCGGTCTCCAGCGGCGGGGCGGTGAGCAGTTCTTC
NA | TRBJ2-5 | NA | TRBV12-3/TRBV12-4 | CASSSHQVNRPRETQYF | TGTGCCAGCAGTTCCCACCAGGTGAACCGTCCAAGGGAGACCCAGTACTTC
NA | TRBJ1-1 | TRBD1 | TRBV2 | CASREDRGKAFF | TGTGCCAGCAGAGAAGACAGGGGAAAAGCTTTCTTT
few | TRBJ1-5 | NA | TRBV4-1 | CASSREAASNQPQHF | TGCGCCAGCAGCCGAGAAGCGGCCAGCAATCAGCCCCAGCATTTT
NA | TRBJ2-3 | TRBD1 | TRBV20-1 | CSAQTQAGGGDTQYF | TGCAGTGCCCAAACTCAAGCAGGGGGCGGAGATACGCAGTATTTT
few | TRBJ1-1 | NA | TRBV28 | CASSGGAAEAFF | TGTGCCAGCAGTGGAGGGGCGGCTGAAGCTTTCTTT
NA | TRBJ2-2 | NA | TRBV6-2/TRBV6-3 | CASESGTGELFF | TGTGCCAGCGAGAGCGGCACCGGGGAGCTGTTTTTT
many | TRBJ2-5 | TRBD1 | TRBV7-9 | CASSSIWRQGRETQYF | TGTGCCAGCAGCTCCATATGGCGACAGGGGAGAGAGACCCAGTACTTC
few | TRBJ2-1 | TRBD1 | TRBV6-6 | CASSPQGAVNEQFF | TGTGCCAGCAGTCCGCAGGGGGCGGTTAATGAGCAGTTCTTC